This T cell receptor beta chain originates from a study of T cell changes during pregnancy in multiple sclerosis. Germline V CDR1 and CDR2: SQVTM, ANQGSEA. V lost 7 bases to trimming and J lost 7 bases, with 17 bases between them. The CDR3 totals 14 residues. Method: immunoSEQ multiplex PCR; TCRdb's copy keeps in-frame clones and lacks some. The sample yields about 66,000 clones, less than 95% seen once. V gene TRBV29-1 combines with J gene TRBJ1-6, with a tentative D call TRBD1 (6 bases). Source: peripheral blood, taken in the third trimester of pregnancy. The receptor comes from a female donor with multiple sclerosis, enrolled in a pregnancy study. In nucleotides, the CDR3 is TGCAGCGCCCAAGAGGGGGTAGGGAATTCACCCCTCCACTTT. Residues: CSAQEGVGNSPLHF.